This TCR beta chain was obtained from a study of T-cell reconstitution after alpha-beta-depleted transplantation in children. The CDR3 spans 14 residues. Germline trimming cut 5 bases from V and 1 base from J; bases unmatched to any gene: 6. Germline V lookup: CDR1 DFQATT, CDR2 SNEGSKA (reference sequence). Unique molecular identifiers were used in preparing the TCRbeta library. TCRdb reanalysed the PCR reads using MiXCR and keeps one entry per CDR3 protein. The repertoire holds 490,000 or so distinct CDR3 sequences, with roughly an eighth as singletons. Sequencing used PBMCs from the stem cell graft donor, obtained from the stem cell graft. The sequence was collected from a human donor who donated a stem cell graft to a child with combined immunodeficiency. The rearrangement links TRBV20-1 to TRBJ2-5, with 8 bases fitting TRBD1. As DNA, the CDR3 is TGCAGTGCTGGACAGGGTGGAGGCCAAGAGACCCAGTACTTC. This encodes CSAGQGGGQETQYF.